Below are 11 T cell receptor beta chains sequenced from a single sample in a study of T cell responses to AZD1222 COVID-19 vaccine. Here immunoSEQ multiplex PCR was the method, and the copy in TCRdb shows in-frame clones only, minus some. The sample holds about 83,000 clones, 80% to 90% seen once. The source material was peripheral blood, sampled on day 0 of AZD1222 vaccination. These receptors were taken from an adult in good health.

The V call is TRBV6-2 or TRBV6-3, the J call TRBJ2-7; D remains unclear. Per the germline V gene, CDR1 is MNHEY and CDR2 is SVGEGT. Trimming stripped 0 bases from V and 1 base from J, with 13 bases between. The CDR3 contains 16 residues. This CDR3 reads CASSYSGAAQSYEQYF. The CDR3 region has the DNA TGTGCCAGCAGTTACTCAGGAGCCGCCCAATCCTACGAGCAGTACTTC.

The genes are TRBV28 and TRBJ2-7; D is tentatively TRBD1 or TRBD2 (6 bases each). Trimming took 1 base from V and 5 from J, leaving 15 bases between them. Germline assignment: CDR1 MDHEN and CDR2 SYDVKM. The CDR3 runs 15 residues. The CDR3 DNA reads as TGTGCCAGCAGTTTATTAGGGGGGCAGGGCAACGAGCAGTACTTC. Its translation is CASSLLGGQGNEQYF.

V usage is TRBV11-3 and J usage is TRBJ2-1, with 11 bases fitting TRBD2. This CDR3 is built from 14 residues. V was pared by 5 bases and J by 9 bases, with 6 bases of the junction left unmatched. Germline CDR1 is SGHNT and CDR2 is YENEEA. In DNA, the CDR3 is TGTGCCAGCAGCCATAGCGGGAGGGCGGGTGAGCAGTTCTTC. Translated: CASSHSGRAGEQFF.

The V and J genes are TRBV7-2 and TRBJ2-7; 10 bases map to TRBD2. The V segment lost 5 bases and the J segment 7 bases; nucleotides outside the gene matches: 17. This CDR3 is built from 17 residues. Germline loops: CDR1 SGHTA, CDR2 FQGNSA. CDR3: CASSTRLAGPSAGEQYF. The DNA for the CDR3 is TGTGCCAGCAGCACCCGACTAGCGGGTCCCTCTGCTGGTGAGCAGTACTTC. Supplemented by reference TRBV7-2 and TRBJ2-7, the full variable domain reads GAGVSQSPSNKVTEKGKDVELRCDPISGHTALYWYRQSLGQGLEFLIYFQGNSAPDKSGLPSDRFSAERTGGSVSTLTIQRTQQEDSAVYLCASSTRLAGPSAGEQYFGPGTRLTVT.

The gene calls are TRBV19 and TRBJ2-5; 10 bases match TRBD2. With 5 bases clipped from V and 0 bases from J, the junction kept 9 bases outside the gene matches. The germline V gene encodes CDR1 LNHDA and CDR2 SQIVND (reference sequence). The CDR3 runs to 17 residues. The CDR3 region is CASSARPSGRYQETQYF. The CDR3, as DNA: TGTGCCAGTAGTGCCCGGCCTAGCGGGAGATACCAAGAGACCCAGTACTTC.

The J gene is TRBJ2-5, the V gene TRBV5-5; D unclear. The germline V and J ends were trimmed by 4 bases and 5 bases, with 18 bases remaining between them. The CDR3 is made up of 15 amino acids. Germline assignment: CDR1 SGHKS and CDR2 YYEKEE (reference sequence). CDR3: CASSPGPNSIETQYF. The CDR3 nucleotides are TGTGCCAGCAGCCCCGGGCCGAACTCTATCGAGACCCAGTACTTC.

V and J are TRBV29-1 and TRBJ2-2; 8 bases align to TRBD2. This CDR3 has 14 amino acids. Looked up from germline, CDR1 is SQVTM and CDR2 is ANQGSEA. Germline trimming cut 4 bases from V and 1 base from J; bases unmatched to any gene: 2. As DNA, the CDR3 is TGCAGCGTTGTAACTAGCGGGAACACCGGGGAGCTGTTTTTT. Protein: CSVVTSGNTGELFF.

This chain joins TRBV4-3 and TRBJ2-3; 14 bases agree with TRBD2. The CDR3 sequence is 18 residues long. The V gene end was trimmed by 1 base and the J gene end by 3 bases; junction bases not matched to a gene: 6. CDR1 and CDR2 (germline): LGHNA, YSLEER. The CDR3 region has the DNA TGCGCCAGCAGCCAAGCATATGGACTAGCGGGAGGAACAGATACGCAGTATTTT. It translates to CASSQAYGLAGGTDTQYF.

The chain couples TRBV28 to TRBJ2-7, with 8 bases lining up with TRBD2. The V and J ends lost 3 bases and 0 bases, in that order; junction bases with no gene match: 7. This CDR3 has 16 amino acids. Germline CDR1 and CDR2: MDHEN and SYDVKM. The CDR3 region is CASSLIGGGISYEQYF. CDR3 DNA: TGTGCCAGCAGTTTGATCGGCGGGGGGATCTCCTACGAGCAGTACTTC.

The J gene is TRBJ2-3, the V gene TRBV7-3, with 8 bases lining up with TRBD1. The CDR3 is 16 amino acids. Germline V gene sequence: CDR1 SGHTA, CDR2 FQGTGA. J gave up 0 bases and V 2 bases, and 4 bases lay outside the gene matches. CDR3 bases: TGTGCCAGCAGCTTACCCGGGACAGGAAGCACAGATACGCAGTATTTT. This translates into CASSLPGTGSTDTQYF.

V and J are TRBV11-3 and TRBJ2-1, with D possibly matching TRBD2 (6 bases). The CDR3 has 12 amino acids. Trimming took 6 bases from V and 11 from J, leaving 14 bases between them. Germline V lookup: CDR1 SGHNT, CDR2 YENEEA. CDR3 sequence (DNA): TGTGCCAGCAGGGGCGGAGGGCTTCAGCAGTTCTTC. Its protein is CASRGGGLQQFF.